This TCR beta chain was captured by sequencing in a study of T cells after yellow fever vaccination. Study-level background: Preparing low-cell-number fractions relied on SMART-Seq v4 Ultra Low Input. Overall study findings and caveats: Post-booster repertoires contained most primary-vaccination clones again (roughly 96% CD4, around 88% CD8). FACS-sorted repertoires could contain abundant clonotypes contaminating from the bulk population.

The authors made TCR cDNA by 5'RACE template switching, adding a universal primer site and UMIs. TCRdb called the 5' RACE reads again in MiXCR, with one record for every CDR3 protein. The sample lists approximately 330,000 distinct CDR3 sequences, around 12% occurring once. Germline V gene data show CDR1 as SGHVS and CDR2 as FNYEAQ. CDR3 length equals 13 residues. As for this clonotype: As yet, its antigen is unknown. At one boundary the junction diverges from the germline segment, which might be a read error.

The source was CD4+ T cells sorted from PBMCs, collected 15 days after the yellow fever booster vaccination. The TCR was taken from a young man who received the YFV17D yellow fever vaccine. This chain joins TRBV7-6 and TRBJ1-4; D is undetermined. CDR3 sequence (DNA): TGTGCCTGCAGCTTAGCATCAGACGAAAAACTGTTTTTT. Its translation is CACSLASDEKLFF.